This T cell receptor beta chain stems from a study of OX40 agonist ivuxolimab in advanced cancers. Across the study: An anti-OX40 (CD134) antibody with agonistic activity, ivuxolimab, was administered to patients. Six ivuxolimab dose levels, 0.01 to 10 mg/kg, were given intravenously every 2 weeks.

Sequencing used immunoSEQ multiplex PCR; TCRdb keeps in-frame clones, though not all of them. The sample contains about 40,000 clones, 65% to 90% of which appear only once. CDR1 is DFQATT, CDR2 SNEGSKA, per germline (reference sequence). This CDR3 comprises 11 residues. The germline V and J ends were trimmed by 6 bases and 8 bases, with 11 bases remaining between them. There are a few counts of this clone. Its target is unknown. Regarding the study as a whole: Doses of 0.1 to 3.0 mg/kg were accompanied by clonal expansion of CD4+ and CD8+ blood T cells by week 6.

The sequenced sample was CD4+ or CD8+ T cells sorted from blood, obtained in a trial of the OX40 agonist ivuxolimab. The receptor comes from an adult with an advanced solid tumor such as melanoma, head and neck, liver or kidney cancer. This rearrangement joins TRBV20-1 to TRBJ2-1; D possibly corresponds to TRBD1 (5 bases). CDR3 sequence: CSATRADEQFF. The CDR3 nucleotides read TGCAGTGCAACCAGGGCGGATGAGCAGTTCTTC.